Listed here is a single T cell receptor (beta chain). Source study methods: Using reference gene primer amplification, nucleated cell counts were estimated. Here immunoSEQ multiplex PCR was the method, and the copy in TCRdb shows in-frame clones only, minus some. V and J calls and clone size are those listed in that table; D and trimming were worked out from the DNA. The data contain under 150,000 clones, approximately 85% of them singletons. This sample was included in a study of blood T cell repertoires in COVID-19. About the research overall: Sites in the United States, Italy and Spain provided acute and convalescent COVID-19 samples. Sample material is recorded as cDNA or gDNA derived from T cells, B-cell-depleted T cells, or PBMCs.

The CDR3 runs to 15 residues. V lost 4 bases, J lost 3 bases, and 13 bases lay in between. Germline V gene sequence: CDR1 MRHNA, CDR2 SNTAGT. Sequencing was done on a sample of peripheral blood. This sequence was found in a woman aged 55-70 years with COVID-19, enrolled during active disease. The chain uses TRBV6-4 and TRBJ2-1; TRBD1 is a possible D gene (6 bases). CDR3 protein: CASSAQGENYNEQFF. CDR3 sequence (DNA): TGTGCCAGCAGTGCACAGGGCGAAAACTACAATGAGCAGTTCTTC.